This T cell receptor beta chain was sequenced during a study of early T cells in non-severe SARS-CoV-2 infection. Study conclusions and caveats: CD4 and private specificities were missed by VDJdb matching, which favored anti-spike CD8 responses.

This clonotype was observed many times. What it binds is unknown. TCRdb reprocessed the 5' RACE reads via MiXCR and lists one record per CDR3 protein. The table has around 110,000 distinct CDR3 sequences, 11% seen once; the top ten hold approximately 7.3%. Sequencing was carried out using whole blood. This receptor was identified in an adult who was a healthcare worker with PCR-confirmed SARS-CoV-2 infection or an uninfected control (not recorded which).

CDR3 residues: CASSWTSGRATDTQYF. The DNA of the CDR3 is TGTGCCAGCAGTTGGACTAGCGGGAGGGCAACAGATACGCAGTATTTT. The rearrangement joins TRBV6-1 to TRBJ2-3, with 15 bases that match TRBD2. Germline V gives CDR1 MNHNS, CDR2 SASEGT. After removal of 5 bases from V and 3 bases from J, the junction contained 3 bases not matched to a gene. The CDR3 totals 16 residues.